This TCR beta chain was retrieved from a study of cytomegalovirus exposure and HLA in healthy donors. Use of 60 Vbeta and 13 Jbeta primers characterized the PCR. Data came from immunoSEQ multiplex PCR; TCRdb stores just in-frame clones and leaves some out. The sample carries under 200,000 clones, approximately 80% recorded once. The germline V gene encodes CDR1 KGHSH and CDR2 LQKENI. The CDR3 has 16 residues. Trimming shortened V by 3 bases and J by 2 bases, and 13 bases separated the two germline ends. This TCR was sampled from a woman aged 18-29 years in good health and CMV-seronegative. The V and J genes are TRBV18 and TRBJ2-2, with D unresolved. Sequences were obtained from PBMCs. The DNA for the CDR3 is TGTGCCAGCTCACCGAACAACATTTTAAACACCGGGGAGCTGTTTTTT. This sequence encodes CASSPNNILNTGELFF.